This T cell receptor beta chain was found in a study of HIV-infected children after antiretroviral therapy interruption. Study overall: Children's median ages were approximately 9.8 years and 8 years by group.

The CDR3 sequence is 17 residues long. V lost 0 bases, J lost 9 bases, and 14 bases stayed unmatched. Per the germline V gene, CDR1 is SGHTA and CDR2 is FQGNSA. This clonotype was seen ten or more times. Treatment in this sample: PENTA 11 planned treatment interruption arm or continuous ART arm. RNA-based 3' RACE libraries used unique molecular identifiers. TCRdb redid the calling of the 3' RACE reads with MiXCR, one entry per CDR3 protein. The repertoire has about 89,000 distinct CDR3 sequences, about 7.2% of them found once; the top ten carry roughly 1%. This TCR was recovered from a pool of human donors with HIV. The chain links TRBV7-2 to TRBJ1-1; TRBD1 matches 9 bases. The specimen was CD45RA+ CD4+ T cells from PBMCs, pooled from several time points, collected from a donor given antiretroviral therapy, either interrupted or continuous. Subset in this sample: naive CD4+ CD45RA+ CD45RO- T cells. DNA for the CDR3: TGTGCCAGCAGCTTAGCGCCAACCGGGACAGGGTGGATGAAAGCTTTCTTT. This translates into CASSLAPTGTGWMKAFF.